The following is a TCR beta chain sequence with its context. Its antigen is undetermined. The V and J ends lost 2 bases and 5 bases respectively, with 9 bases between them. CDR3 length: 13 residues. This sample is part of a study of T cell responses to AZD1222 COVID-19 vaccine. Study-wide results and limits: Nearly half of the spike-specific TCRs reportedly recognize variant regions that carry no mutations. Females made up more of the donors, who were largely white British, and clonal diversity may have come out too low.

Libraries were prepared by immunoSEQ multiplex PCR; TCRdb keeps only in-frame clonotypes and omits some of them. The data contain 200,000 or so clones, roughly 92% of them seen just once; the ten biggest clones take up around 1%. This TCR came from an adult who received the AZD1222 COVID-19 vaccine. The chain uses TRBV12-3 or TRBV12-4 and TRBJ2-5; D remains ambiguous. The sample consisted of peripheral blood, taken 28 days after the second AZD1222 dose. CDR3 region: CASSLLGSETQYF. The DNA of the CDR3 is TGTGCCAGCAGTTTATTGGGGTCTGAGACCCAGTACTTC.